This T cell receptor beta chain was sequenced in a study of Ad26.COV2.S vaccination and SARS-CoV-2 variants. Study-wide background: Donor got 5x10^10 or 1x10^11 viral particles of Ad26.COV2.S.

The treatment: approximately 18 received Ad26.COV2.S at low or high dose, single or two shots; five or six received placebo; per-sample allocation not given. Collection of the samples took place on day 63 after the first injection of vaccine or placebo. The sample holds one count of this clone. Antigen unknown. The junction shows a germline mismatch at one end, possibly a read error. Produced via immunoSEQ multiplex PCR; TCRdb's table is partial and in-frame only. The sample lists roughly 420,000 clones, about 91% occurring once. CDR1 MDHEN and CDR2 SYDVKM come from the germline V gene. This CDR3 has 13 amino acids. Study-wide results and limits: Participants in the vaccine arm had higher spike-specific TCR breadth; placebo recipients had lower. Post-vaccination spike-specific CD8+ and CD4+ T cell responses reportedly had substantial breadth.

Sequences were derived from peripheral blood, sampled in a trial of Ad26.COV2.S vaccine versus placebo. The chain combines TRBV28 with TRBJ2-1, with D maybe TRBD2 (6 bases). This TCR came from a person between 18 and 65 years old who received the Ad26.COV2.S COVID-19 vaccine or a placebo. CDR3 protein: CASSLWDSNEQFF. The CDR3 coding sequence is TGTGCCAGCAGTCTATGGGACTCCAATGAGCAGTTCTTC.